The 32 T cell receptor beta chains in this list originate from one sample, sequenced in a study of cytomegalovirus exposure and HLA in healthy donors. This PCR relied on a set of 60 Vbeta primers and 13 Jbeta primers. Method: immunoSEQ multiplex PCR; TCRdb's copy keeps in-frame clones and lacks some. The sample includes 65,000 to 90,000 clones, approximately 90% of them seen just once. Sequencing was done on a sample of PBMCs. These receptors all stem from a woman in her twenties or thirties in good health and CMV-seronegative.

The chain recombines TRBV4-3 with TRBJ2-3; perhaps TRBD1 as D (5 bases). Germline assignment: CDR1 LGHNA and CDR2 YSLEER. Trimming took off 1 base at V and 0 bases at J, with 8 bases between the two ends. CDR3 length: 15 amino acids. CDR3 bases: TGCGCCAGCAGCCAAGCTAGGGGCAGCACAGATACGCAGTATTTT. Its protein product is CASSQARGSTDTQYF.

This clone turned up a few times. This sequence joins TRBV6-5 and TRBJ1-1; unclear D gene. CDR1 and CDR2 from the germline V gene are MNHEY and SVGAGI. The V gene lost 8 bases and the J gene lost 7 bases, with 17 bases spanning the gap. The CDR3 runs 13 residues. CDR3 region: CASCRRGDSEAFF. CDR3 in DNA: TGTGCCAGCTGTCGTCGGGGTGATAGTGAAGCTTTCTTT.

The rearrangement uses TRBV7-3 and TRBJ2-1; possible D gene TRBD1, 5 bases. V lost 1 base and J 9 bases, leaving 16 bases between the germline ends. The CDR3 is 15 residues long. From germline, CDR1 is SGHTA and CDR2 FQGTGA. CDR3 sequence: CASSLMDNQNGEQFF. The CDR3 DNA is TGTGCCAGCAGCTTAATGGACAATCAGAATGGTGAGCAGTTCTTC.

The V call is TRBV7-9, the J call TRBJ1-1; possible D gene TRBD1, 5 bases. Trimming shortened V by 7 bases and J by 5 bases, and 14 bases separated the two germline ends. The CDR3 loop spans 13 amino acids. Germline CDR1 is SEHNR and CDR2 is FQNEAQ (reference sequence). In DNA form, the CDR3 reads TGTGCCAGCACCTACCCAGGGTTGACTGAAGCTTTCTTT. This sequence encodes CASTYPGLTEAFF.

The chain recombines TRBV20-1 with TRBJ1-6; D gene unclear. This CDR3 comprises 10 residues. V lost 3 bases and J 11 bases, leaving 5 bases between the germline ends. Germline CDR1 is DFQATT and CDR2 is SNEGSKA (reference sequence). The CDR3 nucleotides read TGCAGTGCTAGGTCCACACCCCTCCACTTT. It specifies CSARSTPLHF.

This clone was found once. The chain carries TRBV7-9 and TRBJ1-2; no clear D gene. Germline V gene lookup returns CDR1 SEHNR and CDR2 FQNEAQ (reference sequence). The germline V and J ends were trimmed by 1 base and 0 bases, with 15 bases remaining between them. The CDR3 has 17 residues. The CDR3 nucleotides are TGTGCCAGCAGCTTAGGAATGACTGAAATAGCTAACTATGGCTACACCTTC. This encodes CASSLGMTEIANYGYTF.

This clone was seen only a few times. The gene calls are TRBV4-1 and TRBJ2-7; unclear D gene. V was trimmed by 0 bases and J by 1 base, leaving 7 bases between them. The CDR3 is made up of 14 amino acids. Germline V lookup: CDR1 MGHRA, CDR2 YSYEKL. The CDR3, as DNA: TGCGCCAGCAGCCAAGATTCCAGATCCTACGAGCAGTACTTC. The encoded protein is CASSQDSRSYEQYF.

The chain couples TRBV18 to TRBJ1-5; 11 bases map to TRBD1. The trim removed 3 bases at V and 6 bases at J, leaving 4 bases unmatched. The CDR3 is 15 amino acids. Germline CDR1 reads KGHSH; CDR2 reads LQKENI. CDR3 loop: CASSPGQGAGQPQHF. For the CDR3, the DNA is TGTGCCAGCTCACCCGGACAGGGGGCGGGTCAGCCCCAGCATTTT.

The V gene is TRBV4-1, the J gene TRBJ1-5; the D gene is possibly TRBD1 (6 bases). Trimming cost V 0 bases and J 5 bases, with 11 bases left between them. Germline loops: CDR1 MGHRA, CDR2 YSYEKL. The CDR3 spans 15 residues. CDR3 sequence: CASSQENRAYQPQHF. Here the CDR3 DNA reads TGCGCCAGCAGCCAAGAAAACAGGGCTTATCAGCCCCAGCATTTT.

CDR3 region: CASSLGLSGMADTQYF. The DNA for the CDR3 is TGTGCCAGCAGCTTAGGGTTGAGCGGGATGGCAGATACGCAGTATTTT. This chain uses TRBV7-2 with TRBJ2-3; 7 bases align to TRBD2. CDR1 and CDR2 from the germline V gene are SGHTA and FQGNSA. The CDR3 contains 16 residues. Unmatched junction bases numbered 8, after V lost 1 base and J lost 4 bases.

This CDR3 is CASSQLLAGSNEQFF. DNA for the CDR3: TGCGCCAGCAGCCAATTGCTAGCGGGATCCAATGAGCAGTTCTTC. The chain couples TRBV4-1 to TRBJ2-1; 9 positions match TRBD2. V dropped 2 bases and J dropped 6; count of bases not matched to a gene: 5. Germline V CDR1 and CDR2: MGHRA, YSYEKL. The CDR3 totals 15 residues.

The chain has TRBV7-9 and TRBJ1-1; 9 positions agree with TRBD1. The CDR3 covers 15 residues. Looked up from germline, CDR1 is SEHNR and CDR2 is FQNEAQ (reference sequence). The trim removed 4 bases at V and 0 bases at J, leaving 3 bases unmatched. CDR3 region: CASSSRQGVNTEAFF. For the CDR3, the DNA is TGTGCCAGCAGCTCGAGACAGGGGGTGAACACTGAAGCTTTCTTT.

The rearrangement links TRBV11-2 to TRBJ2-1, with 12 bases that match TRBD1. The germline gives CDR1 SGHAT, CDR2 FQNNGV. V shed 0 bases, J shed 8 bases, and the junction held 8 bases outside the gene matches. This CDR3 contains 17 residues. CDR3 DNA: TGTGCCAGCAGCTTAGATCGGGGGGGGACAGGGGGCGATGAGCAGTTCTTC. This gives the protein CASSLDRGGTGGDEQFF.

The chain links TRBV28 to TRBJ2-7; 12 nucleotides match TRBD2. The trim removed 5 bases at V and 0 bases at J, leaving 5 bases unmatched. Germline V gives CDR1 MDHEN, CDR2 SYDVKM. This CDR3 comprises 16 residues. CDR3 DNA: TGTGCCAGCAGTCCAGCTAGCGGGAGGGCCTCCTACGAGCAGTACTTC. Translation gives CASSPASGRASYEQYF.

This clone has a handful of counts. This rearrangement joins TRBV7-6 to TRBJ2-7; D possibly corresponds to TRBD2 (6 bases). Germline assignment: CDR1 SGHVS and CDR2 FNYEAQ. The CDR3 runs to 15 residues. Trimming shortened V by 3 bases and J by 3 bases, and 15 bases separated the two germline ends. DNA for the CDR3: TGTGCCAGCAGCTTGCGTCAGGGACTGGACTACGAGCAGTACTTC. This sequence encodes CASSLRQGLDYEQYF.

The sample holds one count of this clone. V is TRBV7-9 and J is TRBJ2-1, with 7 bases identical to TRBD2. With 5 bases clipped from V and 5 bases from J, the junction kept 12 bases outside the gene matches. The CDR3 runs 16 residues. The germline V gene has CDR1 SEHNR and CDR2 FQNEAQ (reference sequence). The CDR3: CASSPQRASGHNEQFF. The CDR3 bases are TGTGCCAGCAGCCCCCAACGGGCTAGCGGACACAATGAGCAGTTCTTC.

V gene TRBV4-1 combines with J gene TRBJ2-3; 10 bases map to TRBD2. The germline gives CDR1 MGHRA, CDR2 YSYEKL. This CDR3 spans 16 amino acids. Germline trimming cut 4 bases from V and 4 bases from J; bases unmatched to any gene: 8. In DNA form, the CDR3 reads TGCGCCAGCAGCCGTGTGGCTAGCGGGAGCGCAGATACGCAGTATTTT. Amino acids: CASSRVASGSADTQYF.

The CDR3 loop is CASSPVGPGRFTRGNTIYF. The CDR3 DNA reads as TGTGCCAGCTCACCGGTCGGACCAGGGCGTTTTACCCGTGGAAACACCATATATTTT. The V gene is TRBV18, the J gene TRBJ1-3; TRBD1 might be the D (5 bases). The CDR3 is made up of 19 amino acids. Trimming removed 3 bases at V and 3 bases at J, with 24 bases between. Looked up from germline, CDR1 is KGHSH and CDR2 is LQKENI.

The table lists this clone with many counts. The chain couples TRBV5-1 to TRBJ1-1, with 7 bases identical to TRBD1. CDR3 length equals 15 residues. V gave up 4 bases and J gave up 7 bases; unmatched junction bases: 13. The germline V gene encodes CDR1 SGHRS and CDR2 YFSETQ. The CDR3 nucleotides read TGCGCCAGCAGCGGCGTACAGGGGCTAAGTCGTGAAGCTTTCTTT. Its translation: CASSGVQGLSREAFF.

This clone is a singleton in its sample. The CDR3 DNA reads as TGTGCCAGCAGCCTGAGCGGGAGGTCGGACACCGGGGAGCTGTTTTTT. Translating gives CASSLSGRSDTGELFF. The chain links TRBV11-3 to TRBJ2-2; 9 bases fit TRBD2. The CDR3 has 16 residues. V shed 5 bases and J 3 bases; nucleotides not matched to a gene: 7. CDR1 and CDR2 (germline): SGHNT, YENEEA. The complete variable domain, with remaining parts taken from reference TRBV11-3 and TRBJ2-2, reads EAGVVQSPRYKIIEKKQPVAFWCNPISGHNTLYWYLQNLGQGPELLIRYENEEAVDDSQLPKDRFSAERLKGVDSTLKIQPAELGDSAVYLCASSLSGRSDTGELFFGEGSRLTVL.

This chain connects TRBV19 to TRBJ1-2; TRBD1 matches 7 bases. This CDR3 contains 16 residues. J lost 5 bases, V lost 1 base, and 10 bases had no gene match. Germline V lookup: CDR1 LNHDA, CDR2 SQIVND (reference sequence). The CDR3 protein is CASSIGGAGGLYGYTF. The DNA of the CDR3 is TGTGCCAGTAGTATAGGGGGGGCAGGGGGGCTATATGGCTACACCTTC. Together with reference TRBV19 and TRBJ1-2, the CDR3 gives the full variable domain: DGGITQSPKYLFRKEGQNVTLSCEQNLNHDAMYWYRQDPGQGLRLIYYSQIVNDFQKGDIAEGYSVSREKKESFPLTVTSAQKNPTAFYLCASSIGGAGGLYGYTFGSGTRLTVV.

The J gene is TRBJ1-4, the V gene TRBV2; D is uncertain. Germline values: CDR1 SNHLY, CDR2 FYNNEI. The V gene lost 7 bases and the J gene lost 5 bases, with 8 bases spanning the gap. This CDR3 spans 12 amino acids. The CDR3 is CASTRNNEKLFF. CDR3 DNA sequence: TGTGCCAGCACGAGGAACAATGAAAAACTGTTTTTT.

The chain has TRBV13 and TRBJ1-1; 7 bases line up with TRBD1. Trimming at V came to 4 bases and at J to 8 bases, leaving 16 bases not matched to a gene. This CDR3 region has 16 residues. Germline V gene lookup returns CDR1 PRHDT and CDR2 FYEKMQ (reference sequence). The CDR3, as DNA: TGTGCCAGCAGCTATGGACAGGTCGGGGGTTACGGCGAAGCTTTCTTT. Protein sequence: CASSYGQVGGYGEAFF.

This sequence joins TRBV5-6 and TRBJ1-2; 8 bases are shared with TRBD1. The CDR3 has 14 residues. V lost 4 bases and J lost 6; bases outside the gene matches: 8. Germline V gene data show CDR1 as SGHDT and CDR2 as YYEEEE. CDR3 DNA: TGTGCCAGCAGCATCGGACAGGGACGGAATGGCTACACCTTC. It encodes CASSIGQGRNGYTF.

The V and J genes are TRBV18 and TRBJ2-2; D unclear. CDR3 length: 14 residues. Trimming shortened V by 2 bases and J by 2 bases, and 6 bases separated the two germline ends. Germline lookup yields CDR1 KGHSH and CDR2 LQKENI. The CDR3 spells CASSPSDNTGELFF. Here the CDR3 DNA reads TGTGCCAGCTCACCATCAGATAACACCGGGGAGCTGTTTTTT.

The chain recombines TRBV6-1 with TRBJ1-1, with D possibly matching TRBD1 (6 bases). V was cut by 5 bases and J by 0 bases, with 10 bases left in between. Germline-derived CDR1 and CDR2 are MNHNS and SASEGT. This CDR3 has 14 amino acids. The CDR3 reads CASSRQAMNTEAFF. CDR3 bases: TGTGCCAGCAGTAGACAGGCGATGAACACTGAAGCTTTCTTT.

The chain links TRBV25-1 to TRBJ1-2; D may be TRBD1 (6 bases). V was clipped by 1 base and J by 5 bases, with 14 bases between them. The germline CDR1 and CDR2 sequences are MGHDK and SYGVNS. This CDR3 region has 15 residues. The CDR3: CASSESWTDFYGYTF. The CDR3 coding sequence is TGTGCCAGCAGTGAATCCTGGACAGATTTTTATGGCTACACCTTC.

Points on this clone: Other DNA variants within this sample encode the same CDR3. V gene TRBV10-3 combines with J gene TRBJ1-4; D is unresolved. The CDR3 runs 14 residues. Germline V gene data show CDR1 as ENHRY and CDR2 as SYGVKD. The V end was cut by 3 bases, the J end by 3 bases, with 8 bases between. CDR3 amino acids: CAISESAANEKLFF. DNA of the CDR3: TGTGCCATCAGTGAAAGCGCAGCTAATGAAAAACTGTTTTTT.

This clone was counted once. V gene TRBV27 combines with J gene TRBJ1-2; D is perhaps TRBD1 (6 bases). CDR1 and CDR2 (germline): MNHEY, SMNVEV (reference sequence). The CDR3 extends over 14 amino acids. Trimming stripped 5 bases from V and 5 bases from J, with 15 bases between. The DNA for the CDR3 is TGTGCCAGCAGTAGTACAGGGCGGGTTTATGGCTACACCTTC. As protein: CASSSTGRVYGYTF.

The V call is TRBV7-9, the J call TRBJ1-3, with D tentatively TRBD1 (5 bases). There are 14 residues in the CDR3. The germline V gene has CDR1 SEHNR and CDR2 FQNEAQ (reference sequence). The V end lost 1 base, the J end lost 3 bases, and 7 bases lay between the germline ends. The DNA for the CDR3 is TGTGCCAGCAGCTTAGTAGGGGTTGGAAACACCATATATTTT. It is translated as CASSLVGVGNTIYF.

The chain links TRBV19 to TRBJ2-5; a weak D match, TRBD1 (5 bases). The better agreement between TRBJ2-7 and the DNA end casts doubt on the J call. Per the germline V gene, CDR1 is LNHDA and CDR2 is SQIVND (reference sequence). The CDR3 spans 14 residues. CDR3 residues: CASKEKGRDYEQYF. Here the CDR3 DNA reads TGTGCCAGTAAAGAAAAGGGCAGGGACTACGAGCAGTACTTC.

The rearrangement links TRBV9 to TRBJ1-1; a weak D match, TRBD1 (5 bases). The germline V and J ends were trimmed by 0 bases and 5 bases, with 11 bases remaining between them. This CDR3 spans 14 amino acids. CDR1 is SGDLS and CDR2 is YYNGEE in the germline V gene. The CDR3 nucleotides read TGTGCCAGCAGCGTAGAAGGGGCTGGGACTGAAGCTTTCTTT. Amino acid sequence: CASSVEGAGTEAFF.